The source of this TCR beta chain is a study of beta chain features in type 1 diabetes. Study results and limitations: Cells that show high TCR expression could be over-represented by cDNA sequencing. All four CD4+ subsets of Type 1 diabetes patients contained TCRB CDR3s that were moderately but significantly shorter.

The V end lost 1 base, the J end lost 3 bases, and 7 bases lay between the germline ends. Germline CDR1 SGHTA, CDR2 FQGNSA. CDR3 length: 13 residues. This clone was picked up a small number of times. Antigen unknown. The sample carries other DNA sequences with the same CDR3. The study reverse transcribed the entire isolated RNA, so it sequenced expressed TCRB transcripts. Libraries were prepared by immunoSEQ multiplex PCR; TCRdb keeps only in-frame clonotypes and omits some of them. Among 200,000 to 250,000 clones listed, 16% were seen once. The V and J genes are TRBV7-2 and TRBJ2-7; D not certain. Input material: naive CD4+ T cells from blood. The receptor comes from a man aged 25-40 years with type 1 diabetes. The CDR3 sequence: CASSLGAGYEQYF. The CDR3 nucleotides read TGTGCCAGCAGCTTAGGGGCAGGCTACGAGCAGTACTTC.